The sequence of this T cell receptor (beta chain) was determined in a study of blood T cell repertoires in COVID-19. In the source study's methods: Nucleated cell counts were estimated from reference gene primer amplification. Here immunoSEQ multiplex PCR was the method, and the copy in TCRdb shows in-frame clones only, minus some. The V and J calls and clone size are taken from that table; D and trimming were inferred from the DNA. This table holds around 150,000 clones, around 87% found once. The CDR3 runs to 16 residues. J was trimmed by 8 bases and V by 3 bases; bases with no gene match: 10. Germline values: CDR1 SGHTA, CDR2 FQGNSA. This clone was picked up a small number of times.

The source of this sequence is a man younger than 35 with acute or convalescent COVID-19. This chain joins TRBV7-2 and TRBJ1-3; the match to TRBD1 covers 10 bases. What was sequenced was peripheral blood. Written as DNA, the CDR3 is TGTGCCAGCAGCTTCACGGACAGGGGGATAAGGTACACCATATATTTT. Its translation is CASSFTDRGIRYTIYF.